This TCR beta chain is drawn from a study of blood T cells in healthy people across ages. CDR1 and CDR2 (germline): LGHDT, YNNKEL (reference sequence). This CDR3 has 12 amino acids. The V and J ends lost 9 bases and 4 bases respectively, with 10 bases between them. Together with a sample-barcoded 5' primer, a J-beta primer mix was included in a second PCR lasting roughly 6 to 12 cycles. From the 5' RACE reads, TCRdb called clonotypes with MiXCR, one entry per CDR3 protein. Of approximately 1,000,000 distinct CDR3 sequences in the sample, around 43% are singletons; the top ten hold around 18%. The chain employs TRBV3-1 and TRBJ2-1, with a tentative D call TRBD2 (5 bases). The specimen sequenced was blood. This clonotype originated in a woman aged 60 to 75 in good health. The CDR3: CASYSGYNEQFF. Written as DNA, the CDR3 is TGTGCCAGTTATTCGGGATACAATGAGCAGTTCTTC.